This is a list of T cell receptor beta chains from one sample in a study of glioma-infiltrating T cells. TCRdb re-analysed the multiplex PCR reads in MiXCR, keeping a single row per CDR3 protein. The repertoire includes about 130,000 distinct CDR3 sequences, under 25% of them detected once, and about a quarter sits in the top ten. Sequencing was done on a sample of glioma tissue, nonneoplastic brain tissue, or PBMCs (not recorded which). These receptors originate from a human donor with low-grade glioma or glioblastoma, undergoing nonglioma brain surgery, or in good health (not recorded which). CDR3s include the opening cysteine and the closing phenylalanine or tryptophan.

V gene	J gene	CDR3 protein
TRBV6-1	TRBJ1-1	CASNSIGPNTEAFF
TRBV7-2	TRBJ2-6	CASSRRRTLNSGANVLTF
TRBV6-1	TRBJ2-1	CASSIREGLNNEQFF
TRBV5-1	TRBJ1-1	CASAQDRPSTEAFF
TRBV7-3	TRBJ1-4	CASSLTPADEKLFF
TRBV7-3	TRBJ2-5	CASSLWESETQYF
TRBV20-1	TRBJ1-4	CSARDSWWGATNEKLFF
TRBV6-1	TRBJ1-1	CASSPDDRAPGAFF
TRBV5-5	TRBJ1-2	CASSLWDIVSRGYTF
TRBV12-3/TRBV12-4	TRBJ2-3	CASSSRTGSDTQYF
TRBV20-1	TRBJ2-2	CSATDRFANTGELFF
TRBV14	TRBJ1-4	CASSQVTGMAEKLFF
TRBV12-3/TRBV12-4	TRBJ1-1	CASSLGQGSAEAFF
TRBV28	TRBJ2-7	CASSLVSTAYEQYF
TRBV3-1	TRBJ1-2	CASSQRGNGYTF
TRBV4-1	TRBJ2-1	CASSQGTWREQFF
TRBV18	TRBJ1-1	CASSLAQGEAFF
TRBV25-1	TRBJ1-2	CASSEGAGGYTF
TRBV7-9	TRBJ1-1	CASSLSGTPGTEAFF
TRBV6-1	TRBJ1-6	CAISEEGRGSPLHF
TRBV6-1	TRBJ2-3	CASSQSGGPTDTQYF
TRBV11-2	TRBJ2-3	CASSKGQASTDTQYF
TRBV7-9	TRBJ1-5	CAISLVRGQGVQPQHF
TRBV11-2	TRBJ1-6	CASNEDRPYSPLHF
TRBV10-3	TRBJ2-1	CAIREGESYNEQFF
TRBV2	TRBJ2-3	CASRPQGLGTDTQYF
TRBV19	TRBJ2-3	CASSIGQPPDTQYF
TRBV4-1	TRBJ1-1	CASSYLGGMGTEAFF
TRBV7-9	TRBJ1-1	CASSSGQYLEAFF
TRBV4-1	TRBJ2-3	CASSQGLGTSRTDTQYF
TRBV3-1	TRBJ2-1	CASSQDLEDPQFF
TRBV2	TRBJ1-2	CASAPGDYGYTF
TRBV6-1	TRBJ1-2	CASSGQGSGYTF
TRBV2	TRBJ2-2	CASSALLLGDTDEEELFF
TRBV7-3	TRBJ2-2	CASSSTGTGELFF
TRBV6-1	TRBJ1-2	CASSPPAAGGYGYTF